Below are 25 T cell receptor beta chains sequenced from a single sample in a study of cytomegalovirus exposure and HLA in healthy donors. Here immunoSEQ multiplex PCR was the method, and the copy in TCRdb shows in-frame clones only, minus some. There are 110,000 or so clones in the sample; roughly 83% occur only once, and around 5% lies in the top ten. The specimen was PBMCs. The source is a man aged 18 to 29 in good health and CMV-seronegative.

This chain connects TRBV10-3 to TRBJ1-2, with D possibly matching TRBD1 (5 bases). CDR1 is ENHRY and CDR2 is SYGVKD in the germline V gene. This CDR3 is 13 amino acids long. V was clipped by 5 bases and J by 3 bases, with 10 bases between them. The CDR3 sequence is CAISPRVDYGYTF. The CDR3 coding sequence is TGTGCCATCAGTCCCAGGGTGGACTATGGCTACACCTTC.

J is TRBJ1-4 and V is TRBV13; 7 bases are a match to TRBD1. The J segment lost 8 bases and the V segment lost 8 bases, leaving 11 bases of the junction unmatched. This CDR3 region has 14 residues. Germline V gene data show CDR1 as PRHDT and CDR2 as FYEKMQ (reference sequence). Here the CDR3 reads CASRRTGVEEKLFF. The CDR3 DNA follows: TGTGCCAGCCGAAGAACAGGGGTGGAAGAAAAACTGTTTTTT.

This clone was seen a single time. CDR3 protein: CASSYDSLANYGYTF. The CDR3, as DNA: TGTGCCAGCAGTTACGACAGCTTAGCTAACTATGGCTACACCTTC. The chain has TRBV6-5 and TRBJ1-2; perhaps TRBD1 as D (5 bases). The V gene lost 2 bases and the J gene lost 0 bases, with 10 bases spanning the gap. The germline gives CDR1 MNHEY, CDR2 SVGAGI. CDR3 length: 15 amino acids.

This chain joins TRBV11-2 and TRBJ2-5; 7 bases are shared with TRBD2. V lost 8 bases and J lost 5; bases outside the gene matches: 20. The CDR3 runs 17 residues. Germline CDR1 SGHAT, CDR2 FQNNGV. The CDR3 protein is CASSPARGEDWAETQYF. In DNA form, the CDR3 reads TGTGCCAGCTCCCCCGCCCGGGGGGAGGATTGGGCGGAGACCCAGTACTTC.

The chain couples TRBV7-8 to TRBJ1-2; the D is unclear. The CDR3 has 13 residues. Germline V gene data show CDR1 as SGHVS and CDR2 as FQNEAQ. Trimming shortened V by 1 base and J by 8 bases, and 11 bases separated the two germline ends. CDR3 sequence: CASSLVRVGGYTF. In nucleotides, the CDR3 is TGTGCCAGCAGCTTAGTACGGGTTGGAGGCTACACCTTC.

CDR3 bases: TGTGCCAGCAGCTCCGGACACAACATGAACACTGAAGCTTTCTTT. Residues: CASSSGHNMNTEAFF. The V and J genes are TRBV11-2 and TRBJ1-1, with a weak D call TRBD1 (5 bases). The V end was cut by 4 bases, the J end by 0 bases, with 12 bases between. Germline V gene sequence: CDR1 SGHAT, CDR2 FQNNGV. The CDR3 is made up of 15 amino acids.

The chain recombines TRBV5-1 with TRBJ1-2; the D is unclear. Deletions cut 4 bases from V and 4 bases from J, with 11 bases between. The CDR3 extends over 13 amino acids. Looked up from germline, CDR1 is SGHRS and CDR2 is YFSETQ. The CDR3 nucleotides are TGCGCCAGCAGCGAGGAGAGCGGCTATGGCTACACCTTC. It codes for CASSEESGYGYTF.

The chain links TRBV2 to TRBJ1-5; D is unresolved. The CDR3 loop spans 16 amino acids. CDR1 and CDR2 (germline): SNHLY, FYNNEI. V was shortened by 8 bases and J by 2 bases, with 19 bases between the two germline ends. For the CDR3, the DNA is TGTGCCAGCGGGAAGTGGCGGGCATTGGGCAATCAGCCCCAGCATTTT. This sequence encodes CASGKWRALGNQPQHF.

This chain uses TRBV5-1 with TRBJ2-3, with D possibly matching TRBD2 (6 bases). Germline CDR1 reads SGHRS; CDR2 reads YFSETQ. V lost 4 bases and J lost 4, with 16 bases in between. The CDR3 spans 15 residues. The chain's CDR3 is CASSLLIGRSDTQYF. The CDR3 DNA follows: TGCGCCAGCAGCCTCCTGATCGGGAGATCAGATACGCAGTATTTT.

This clone has a handful of counts. The chain is built from TRBV5-4 and TRBJ1-6; maybe TRBD1 (5 bases). CDR3 length: 13 amino acids. Germline V gene sequence: CDR1 SGHNT, CDR2 YYREEE (reference sequence). The V gene lost 3 bases and the J gene lost 8 bases, with 9 bases spanning the gap. CDR3: CASSWGQDSPLHF. Written as DNA, the CDR3 is TGTGCCAGCAGCTGGGGCCAGGATTCACCCCTCCACTTT.

The rearrangement links TRBV5-1 to TRBJ2-3, with 9 bases matching TRBD2. This CDR3 region has 16 residues. After removal of 0 bases from V and 4 bases from J, the junction contained 6 bases not matched to a gene. The germline V gene encodes CDR1 SGHRS and CDR2 YFSETQ. The CDR3 loop reads CASSLGGGAISDTQYF. The CDR3 DNA follows: TGCGCCAGCAGCTTGGGCGGGGGGGCAATCTCAGATACGCAGTATTTT.

This rearrangement joins TRBV5-1 to TRBJ2-7; 9 nucleotides match TRBD2. From germline, CDR1 is SGHRS and CDR2 YFSETQ. The CDR3 totals 14 residues. Germline trimming cut 1 base from V and 4 bases from J; bases unmatched to any gene: 3. CDR3 sequence (DNA): TGCGCCAGCAGCTTGTGGACTAGCGAGTACGAGCAGTACTTC. It codes for CASSLWTSEYEQYF.

The chain uses TRBV15 and TRBJ1-1; the D gene is possibly TRBD1 (6 bases). Looked up from germline, CDR1 is LNHNV and CDR2 is YYDKDF (reference sequence). Trimming removed 1 base from V and 5 bases from J, with 14 bases in between. CDR3 length: 15 residues. The CDR3 here is CATSRGGQGRTEAFF. In nucleotides, the CDR3 is TGTGCCACCAGCAGAGGGGGCCAGGGGAGAACTGAAGCTTTCTTT.

This clone was seen just once. V is TRBV5-1 and J is TRBJ2-3, with D possibly being TRBD1 (6 bases). The CDR3 length is 16 residues. V lost 3 bases and J lost 6, with 20 bases in between. Germline-derived CDR1 and CDR2 are SGHRS and YFSETQ. In DNA form, the CDR3 reads TGCGCCAGCAGCTCAGGACAGCCTGTCAAGTTCGATACGCAGTATTTT. It yields the protein CASSSGQPVKFDTQYF.

The rearrangement joins TRBV6-5 to TRBJ1-5; tentative D call: TRBD1 (5 bases). Looked up from germline, CDR1 is MNHEY and CDR2 is SVGAGI. V was clipped by 5 bases and J by 7 bases, with 15 bases between them. The CDR3 consists of 14 residues. Here the CDR3 DNA reads TGTGCCAGCAGTGCCCTACGGGGGAACCAGCCCCAGCATTTT. Residues: CASSALRGNQPQHF.

This chain connects TRBV15 to TRBJ2-7; D is unclear. Trimming shortened V by 1 base and J by 6 bases, and 10 bases separated the two germline ends. Germline CDR1 and CDR2: LNHNV and YYDKDF (reference sequence). The CDR3 extends over 13 amino acids. DNA of the CDR3: TGTGCCACCAGCAGAGCAGGTAGTTTCGAGCAGTACTTC. Its protein product is CATSRAGSFEQYF. The whole variable domain, filled in from reference TRBV15 and TRBJ2-7, reads DAMVIQNPRYQVTQFGKPVTLSCSQTLNHNVMYWYQQKSSQAPKLLFHYYDKDFNNEADTPDNFQSRRPNTSFCFLDIRSPGLGDTAMYLCATSRAGSFEQYFGPGTRLTVT.

V is TRBV25-1 and J is TRBJ1-1; TRBD1 matches at 7 bases. The trim removed 7 bases at V and 0 bases at J, leaving 5 bases unmatched. This CDR3 comprises 14 residues. In germline, CDR1 is MGHDK, CDR2 SYGVNS. The CDR3 loop reads CASTETGLNTEAFF. For the CDR3, the DNA is TGTGCCAGCACTGAGACAGGGCTGAACACTGAAGCTTTCTTT.

V gene TRBV5-1 combines with J gene TRBJ2-5; 9 bases align to TRBD2. V lost 3 bases and J lost 0; bases outside the gene matches: 3. Germline V lookup: CDR1 SGHRS, CDR2 YFSETQ. The CDR3 spans 15 residues. Written as DNA, the CDR3 is TGCGCCAGCAGCTCCGGGACTAGCTACCAAGAGACCCAGTACTTC. It is translated as CASSSGTSYQETQYF.

The chain joins TRBV5-4 to TRBJ1-1; tentatively, D is TRBD1 (5 bases). V was pared by 4 bases and J by 5 bases, with 21 bases between. CDR1 SGHNT and CDR2 YYREEE come from the germline V gene (reference sequence). The length of the CDR3 is 16 residues. CDR3 loop: CASSPGGASVDTEAFF. The CDR3 DNA sequence: TGTGCCAGCAGCCCCGGTGGGGCCTCTGTGGATACTGAAGCTTTCTTT.

This clone was observed a few times. The chain couples TRBV9 to TRBJ1-6; TRBD1 is a possible D gene (5 bases). The CDR3 sequence is 14 residues long. Germline-derived CDR1 and CDR2 are SGDLS and YYNGEE. V was pared by 4 bases and J by 7 bases, with 12 bases between. CDR3 sequence reads: CASSPTWGNSPLHF. CDR3 nucleotide sequence: TGTGCCAGCAGCCCAACTTGGGGCAATTCACCCCTCCACTTT.

The chain joins TRBV11-3 to TRBJ2-2; TRBD1 matches 9 bases. The germline V gene encodes CDR1 SGHNT and CDR2 YENEEA. After removal of 5 bases from V and 3 bases from J, the junction contained 7 bases not matched to a gene. CDR3 length: 16 residues. The chain's CDR3 is CASSLGDRADTGELFF. DNA for the CDR3: TGTGCCAGCAGCCTAGGGGACAGGGCCGACACCGGGGAGCTGTTTTTT.

This chain connects TRBV4-2 to TRBJ1-1, with D perhaps matching TRBD1 (5 bases). V lost 1 base and J 0 bases, leaving 9 bases between the germline ends. The CDR3 is made up of 15 amino acids. CDR1 and CDR2 (germline): LGHNA, YNFKEQ. In DNA form, the CDR3 reads TGTGCCAGCAGCCAAGTGGAGGGGATGAACACTGAAGCTTTCTTT. It is translated as CASSQVEGMNTEAFF.

The rearrangement links TRBV12-5 to TRBJ1-5; no clear D. The CDR3 covers 16 residues. Germline lookup yields CDR1 LGHNT and CDR2 FRNRAP. Trimming took 0 bases from V and 2 from J, leaving 11 bases between them. CDR3 residues: CASGLVLSGGNQPQHF. DNA of the CDR3: TGTGCTAGTGGTTTGGTACTAAGCGGGGGCAATCAGCCCCAGCATTTT.

J is TRBJ2-3 and V is TRBV19, with TRBD2 matching 8 bases. Trimming cost V 6 bases and J 1 base; bases outside gene matches: 3. The germline CDR1 and CDR2 sequences are LNHDA and SQIVND (reference sequence). The CDR3 sequence is 14 residues long. The CDR3: CASSISGGTDTQYF. CDR3 DNA: TGTGCCAGTAGCATTAGCGGGGGCACAGATACGCAGTATTTT.

This clone was seen a single time. V and J are TRBV6-5 and TRBJ2-7; 9 bases are shared with TRBD1. The junction had 2 bases not matched to a gene; V was cut back by 2 bases and J by 3 bases. The germline V gene has CDR1 MNHEY and CDR2 SVGAGI. The CDR3 is 14 residues long. The CDR3 DNA follows: TGTGCCAGCAGTTACGGGACAGGGAACTACGAGCAGTACTTC. It translates to CASSYGTGNYEQYF.